The 25 T cell receptor beta chains presented below share a single source sample, sequenced in a study of monozygotic twins with cystic fibrosis. The data were produced by immunoSEQ multiplex PCR, yet TCRdb's version contains in-frame clones alone and is incomplete. Of around 12,000 clones listed, approximately 85% are singletons. Sequences were obtained from blood. These receptors originate from a man younger than 35 with cystic fibrosis.

The J gene is TRBJ2-7, the V gene TRBV19; D is possibly TRBD1 or TRBD2 (6 bases each). There are 14 residues in the CDR3. Per the germline V gene, CDR1 is LNHDA and CDR2 is SQIVND (reference sequence). Trimming removed 7 bases at V and 0 bases at J, with 13 bases between. The CDR3 sequence: CASTEEGGSYEQYF. The DNA for the CDR3 is TGTGCCAGTACCGAGGAGGGGGGCTCCTACGAGCAGTACTTC.

J is TRBJ2-3 and V is TRBV30, with 9 bases fitting TRBD2. CDR3 length equals 14 residues. Trimming at V came to 0 bases and at J to 6 bases, leaving 4 bases not matched to a gene. From germline, CDR1 is GTSNPN and CDR2 SVGIG (reference sequence). CDR3 nucleotide sequence: TGTGCCTGGAGTGTAGGCGGGAGGGCGGATACGCAGTATTTT. Translated: CAWSVGGRADTQYF.

The chain combines TRBV30 with TRBJ1-6; D uncertain. Germline assignment: CDR1 GTSNPN and CDR2 SVGIG (reference sequence). Trimming took off 0 bases at V and 10 bases at J, with 4 bases between the two ends. The CDR3 is made up of 11 amino acids. The CDR3 DNA reads as TGTGCCTGGAGTGTACAATCACCCCTCCACTTT. Residues: CAWSVQSPLHF. The whole variable domain, remainder taken from reference TRBV30 and TRBJ1-6, is SQTIHQWPATLVQPVGSPLSLECTVEGTSNPNLYWYRQAAGRGLQLLFYSVGIGQISSEVPQNLSASRPQDRQFILSSKKLLLSDSGFYLCAWSVQSPLHFGNGTRLTVT.

V is TRBV5-1 and J is TRBJ2-3, with 12 bases aligning to TRBD2. V shed 1 base, J shed 4 bases, and the junction held 4 bases outside the gene matches. Germline CDR1 reads SGHRS; CDR2 reads YFSETQ. The CDR3 has 16 residues. This CDR3 reads CASSLRLAGEADTQYF. For the CDR3, the DNA is TGCGCCAGCAGCTTGCGACTAGCGGGGGAGGCAGATACGCAGTATTTT.

This clone occurred once. The chain joins TRBV5-1 to TRBJ2-7; perhaps TRBD2 as D (6 bases). Germline CDR1 and CDR2: SGHRS and YFSETQ. V lost 2 bases and J 2 bases, leaving 14 bases between the germline ends. The CDR3 runs 15 residues. The CDR3 sequence: CASSLNSRGTYEQYF. In DNA, the CDR3 is TGCGCCAGCAGCTTAAATAGTCGGGGGACCTACGAGCAGTACTTC.

This chain connects TRBV9 to TRBJ2-7, with D unclear. The CDR3 runs 13 residues. Trimming cost V 0 bases and J 3 bases, with 7 bases left between them. The germline gives CDR1 SGDLS, CDR2 YYNGEE. CDR3: CASSVGGLYEQYF. CDR3 sequence (DNA): TGTGCCAGCAGCGTAGGTGGCCTCTACGAGCAGTACTTC.

In this sample, this clone turned up once. The rearrangement uses TRBV13 and TRBJ2-5; D might be TRBD1 or TRBD2, each matching 5 bases. The germline V gene has CDR1 PRHDT and CDR2 FYEKMQ (reference sequence). With 5 bases removed from V and 4 bases from J, the gap between germline ends came to 17 bases. This CDR3 spans 15 amino acids. The CDR3 bases are TGTGCCAGCAGCCCTACCCGAGGGGCCGTAGAGACCCAGTACTTC. Protein product: CASSPTRGAVETQYF.

A remark on this clone: This specimen includes other DNA sequences encoding the same CDR3. The chain recombines TRBV7-2 with TRBJ1-1; 8 bases agree with TRBD1. CDR1 is SGHTA and CDR2 is FQGNSA in the germline V gene. The CDR3 has 14 amino acids. After removal of 5 bases from V and 4 bases from J, the junction contained 6 bases not matched to a gene. The CDR3: CASSGQGPGTEAFF. In nucleotides, the CDR3 is TGTGCCAGCAGCGGACAGGGACCGGGCACTGAAGCTTTCTTT.

This clone was detected a few times. The rearrangement uses TRBV5-5 and TRBJ1-2; D unclear. Trimming cost V 4 bases and J 2 bases, with 6 bases left between them. Germline loops: CDR1 SGHKS, CDR2 YYEKEE (reference sequence). The CDR3 totals 12 residues. The CDR3 DNA sequence: TGTGCCAGCAGCCCGGAGAACTATGGCTACACCTTC. Translation: CASSPENYGYTF.

This clone has just a few counts. The rearrangement uses TRBV12-5 and TRBJ1-3, with D unclear. Deletions cut 0 bases from V and 0 bases from J, with 6 bases between. This CDR3 has 15 amino acids. Germline V gene sequence: CDR1 LGHNT, CDR2 FRNRAP. For the CDR3, the DNA is TGTGCTAGTGGTTTGGTAGTAGCCTCTGGAAACACCATATATTTT. It specifies CASGLVVASGNTIYF.

The rearrangement joins TRBV6-6 to TRBJ1-6; D unresolved. CDR1 is MNHNY and CDR2 is SVGAGI in the germline V gene (reference sequence). This CDR3 has 14 amino acids. V was clipped by 6 bases and J by 4 bases, with 10 bases between them. This chain's CDR3 is CASRPDGYNSPLHF. The CDR3 nucleotides read TGTGCCAGCAGGCCCGACGGTTATAATTCACCCCTCCACTTT.

This clone was picked up a small number of times. The chain combines TRBV2 with TRBJ2-2; D possibly corresponds to TRBD1 (5 bases). V was trimmed by 4 bases and J by 7 bases, leaving 10 bases between them. In germline, CDR1 is SNHLY, CDR2 FYNNEI. This CDR3 region has 13 residues. CDR3 sequence reads: CASSVRVIGELFF. The CDR3 region has the DNA TGTGCCAGCAGTGTCAGGGTGATCGGGGAGCTGTTTTTT.

The chain is built from TRBV7-2 and TRBJ2-7; 7 bases fit TRBD1. Germline loops: CDR1 SGHTA, CDR2 FQGNSA. The CDR3 extends over 14 amino acids. With V trimmed by 5 bases and J by 4 bases, 8 bases remained unmatched. The CDR3 DNA follows: TGTGCCAGCAGCCTAGAGCGGACAGGTTACGAGCAGTACTTC. It codes for CASSLERTGYEQYF.

Note on this clone: Other DNA sequences of this sample code for an identical CDR3. The J gene is TRBJ2-6, the V gene TRBV10-3, with D unresolved. This CDR3 is 16 amino acids long. Germline CDR1 reads ENHRY; CDR2 reads SYGVKD. V was trimmed by 6 bases and J by 0 bases, leaving 12 bases between them. This chain's CDR3 is CAISRQGLSGANVLTF. The DNA of the CDR3 is TGTGCCATCAGCAGGCAAGGCCTCTCTGGGGCCAACGTCCTGACTTTC.

CDR3 region: CASSNAGWGTDTQYF. The CDR3 DNA follows: TGTGCCAGTAGTAATGCTGGGTGGGGCACAGATACGCAGTATTTT. The V call is TRBV19, the J call TRBJ2-3; no clear D. The CDR3 totals 15 residues. Per the germline V gene, CDR1 is LNHDA and CDR2 is SQIVND (reference sequence). Deletions cut 4 bases from V and 1 base from J, with 12 bases between.

The CDR3 reads CASSADKFPNYGYTF. In DNA, the CDR3 is TGTGCCAGCAGTGCTGACAAATTTCCTAACTATGGCTACACCTTC. The chain uses TRBV25-1 and TRBJ1-2; D not certain. This CDR3 has 15 residues. In germline, CDR1 is MGHDK, CDR2 SYGVNS. V lost 4 bases, J lost 0 bases, and 12 bases lay in between.

The rearrangement links TRBV5-1 to TRBJ2-7; TRBD2 aligns across 13 bases. Germline values: CDR1 SGHRS, CDR2 YFSETQ. Trimming at V came to 3 bases and at J to 4 bases, leaving 4 bases not matched to a gene. The CDR3 spans 15 residues. CDR3 in DNA: TGCGCCAGCAGCTCAGGACTAGCGGGAGTGTACGAGCAGTACTTC. Residues: CASSSGLAGVYEQYF. Together with reference TRBV5-1 and TRBJ2-7, the CDR3 gives the full variable domain: KAGVTQTPRYLIKTRGQQVTLSCSPISGHRSVSWYQQTPGQGLQFLFEYFSETQRNKGNFPGRFSGRQFSNSRSEMNVSTLELGDSALYLCASSSGLAGVYEQYFGPGTRLTVT.

This clone was seen only once. V and J are TRBV5-6 and TRBJ2-3; no definite D call. The germline gives CDR1 SGHDT, CDR2 YYEEEE. Deletions cut 3 bases from V and 2 bases from J, with 10 bases between. The CDR3 totals 14 residues. As DNA, the CDR3 is TGTGCCAGCAGCTCGCGGACGTCCACAGATACGCAGTATTTT. It codes for CASSSRTSTDTQYF.

The chain recombines TRBV18 with TRBJ2-7, with D possibly being TRBD1 or TRBD2 (5 bases each). The CDR3 extends over 19 amino acids. Trimming stripped 1 base from V and 0 bases from J, with 22 bases between. Germline assignment: CDR1 KGHSH and CDR2 LQKENI. As DNA, the CDR3 is TGTGCCAGCTCACCACAGGGGAGTTCCAAGACCCCGTCCTCCTACGAGCAGTACTTC. It is translated as CASSPQGSSKTPSSYEQYF.

The genes are TRBV6-5 and TRBJ2-5; 8 nucleotides agree with TRBD1. There are 13 residues in the CDR3. The trim removed 4 bases at V and 5 bases at J, leaving 3 bases unmatched. Germline CDR1 MNHEY, CDR2 SVGAGI. CDR3 residues: CASSWDRLETQYF. Written as DNA, the CDR3 is TGTGCCAGCAGTTGGGACAGGTTGGAGACCCAGTACTTC.

This clone was detected a few times. The chain uses TRBV9 and TRBJ1-1; 7 bases are a match to TRBD1. Trimming cost V 4 bases and J 8 bases; bases outside gene matches: 14. The germline V gene has CDR1 SGDLS and CDR2 YYNGEE. The CDR3 runs 15 residues. The CDR3 DNA sequence: TGTGCCAGCAGCCCGCCAGGGACAGCTGCGGGCGAAGCTTTCTTT. Encoded protein: CASSPPGTAAGEAFF.

The chain uses TRBV19 and TRBJ1-6; weak D call: TRBD1 (5 bases). The CDR3 length is 15 residues. CDR1 LNHDA and CDR2 SQIVND come from the germline V gene (reference sequence). The V end lost 0 bases, the J end lost 9 bases, and 12 bases lay between the germline ends. The CDR3 nucleotides are TGTGCCAGTAGTATAGATACAGGCCTCTCTTCACCCCTCCACTTT. Its translation is CASSIDTGLSSPLHF. The full variable domain, with the rest looked up from reference TRBV19 and TRBJ1-6, is DGGITQSPKYLFRKEGQNVTLSCEQNLNHDAMYWYRQDPGQGLRLIYYSQIVNDFQKGDIAEGYSVSREKKESFPLTVTSAQKNPTAFYLCASSIDTGLSSPLHFGNGTRLTVT.

The rearrangement uses TRBV7-2 and TRBJ2-7, with D tentatively TRBD2 (6 bases). Between the trimmed V and J ends, which lost 2 bases and 0 bases, there was a span of 8 bases. CDR1 SGHTA and CDR2 FQGNSA come from the germline V gene. This CDR3 comprises 14 residues. The CDR3 loop is CASSLTGGSYEQYF. CDR3 DNA: TGTGCCAGCAGCTTAACCGGGGGCTCCTACGAGCAGTACTTC.

This rearrangement joins TRBV30 to TRBJ1-2; D is perhaps TRBD1 (6 bases). CDR1 and CDR2 (germline): GTSNPN, SVGIG (reference sequence). Deletions cut 2 bases from V and 8 bases from J, with 12 bases between. The CDR3 length is 12 residues. The chain's CDR3 is CAWSPLRGGYTF. Written as DNA, the CDR3 is TGTGCCTGGAGTCCCCTAAGGGGGGGCTACACCTTC.

J is TRBJ1-1 and V is TRBV6-5, with D possibly matching TRBD1 (6 bases). Trimming took off 6 bases at V and 6 bases at J, with 14 bases between the two ends. The length of the CDR3 is 13 residues. Per germline, CDR1 MNHEY and CDR2 SVGAGI. The CDR3 spells CASSPDRSSEAFF. As DNA, the CDR3 is TGTGCCAGCAGCCCCGACAGGAGTTCTGAAGCTTTCTTT.